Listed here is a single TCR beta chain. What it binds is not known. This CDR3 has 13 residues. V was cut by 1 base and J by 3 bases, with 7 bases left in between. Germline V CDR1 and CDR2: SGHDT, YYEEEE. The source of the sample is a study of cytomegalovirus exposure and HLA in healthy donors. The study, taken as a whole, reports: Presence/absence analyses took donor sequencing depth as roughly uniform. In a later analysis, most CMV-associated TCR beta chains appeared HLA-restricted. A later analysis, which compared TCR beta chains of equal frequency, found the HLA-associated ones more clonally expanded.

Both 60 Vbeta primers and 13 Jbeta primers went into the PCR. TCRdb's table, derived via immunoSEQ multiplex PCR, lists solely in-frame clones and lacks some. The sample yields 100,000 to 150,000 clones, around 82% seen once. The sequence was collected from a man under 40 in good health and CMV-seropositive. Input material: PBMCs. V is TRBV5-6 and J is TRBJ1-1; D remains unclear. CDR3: CASSLREYTEAFF. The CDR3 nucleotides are TGTGCCAGCAGCTTGAGGGAGTACACTGAAGCTTTCTTT. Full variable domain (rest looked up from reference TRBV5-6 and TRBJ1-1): DAGVTQSPTHLIKTRGQQVTLRCSPKSGHDTVSWYQQALGQGPQFIFQYYEEEERQRGNFPDRFSGHQFPNYSSELNVNALLLGDSALYLCASSLREYTEAFFGQGTRLTVV.